This T cell receptor beta chain was recovered during a study of T cell responses to AZD1222 COVID-19 vaccine. Clones were read by immunoSEQ multiplex PCR, and TCRdb kept only the in-frame ones, dropping some. In the table there are 150,000 to 200,000 clones, over 85% of which are singletons. This sequence originates from an adult in good health. The specimen was peripheral blood, collected on day 0 of AZD1222 vaccination.

The CDR3 region has the DNA TGCGCCAGCAGCTTGCAGGCAGACATGAACACTGAAGCTTTCTTT. Translation: CASSLQADMNTEAFF. The V call is TRBV5-1, the J call TRBJ1-1; D remains unclear. This CDR3 region has 15 residues. V gave up 1 base and J gave up 0 bases, with 10 bases separating them. Germline V gives CDR1 SGHRS, CDR2 YFSETQ.